Following are 15 T cell receptor beta chains from one sample sequenced in a study of blood T cells in healthy people across ages. Primers used in a second PCR of roughly 7 to 11 cycles were a sample-barcoded 5' primer and a J-beta primer mix. TCRdb passed the 5' RACE reads through MiXCR, listing each CDR3 protein once. The sample has more than 650,000 distinct CDR3 sequences, about 20% seen once; the top ten hold approximately 20%. The sample was blood. The receptors were sampled from a man between 65 and 79 years old in good health.

This clonotype was seen only a few times. The CDR3 bases are TGTGCCAGCAGGACGAGTCTAGCGCCCCCCGGGGAGCTGTTTTTT. Protein product: CASRTSLAPPGELFF. The chain joins TRBV12-3 or TRBV12-4 to TRBJ2-2, with TRBD2 as a possible D gene (6 bases). V lost 6 bases and J lost 6, with 17 bases in between. This CDR3 has 15 amino acids.

This clonotype has a handful of counts. The chain links TRBV11-3 to TRBJ2-1, with TRBD2 matching over 7 bases. V lost 4 bases, J lost 7 bases, and 16 bases stayed unmatched. CDR1 SGHNT and CDR2 YENEEA come from the germline V gene. The CDR3 is 17 residues long. The CDR3 here is CASSSAGWGRAWNEQFF. The CDR3 coding sequence is TGTGCCAGCAGCTCAGCCGGTTGGGGGAGGGCCTGGAATGAGCAGTTCTTC.

The rearrangement uses TRBV5-1 and TRBJ2-1; 11 bases fit TRBD2. The CDR3 runs to 17 residues. With V trimmed by 0 bases and J by 7 bases, 9 bases remained unmatched. CDR1 is SGHRS and CDR2 is YFSETQ in the germline V gene. The CDR3 sequence: CASSLATSGTGSNEQFF. CDR3 bases: TGCGCCAGCAGCTTGGCGACTAGCGGGACAGGGTCAAATGAGCAGTTCTTC.

This clonotype was observed a few times. This chain uses TRBV11-3 with TRBJ2-1, with 9 positions matching TRBD2. There are 16 residues in the CDR3. Germline CDR1 and CDR2: SGHNT and YENEEA. With V trimmed by 1 base and J by 8 bases, 9 bases remained unmatched. CDR3: CASSLVVLAGIDEQFF. The CDR3 coding sequence is TGTGCCAGCAGCTTAGTTGTTCTAGCGGGAATAGATGAGCAGTTCTTC.

This clonotype was recorded a few times. The DNA for the CDR3 is TGCGCCAGCGGGGCAGGGGGCGCGGATACGCAGTATTTT. Amino acid sequence: CASGAGGADTQYF. V is TRBV5-1 and J is TRBJ2-3, with 8 bases matching TRBD1. The CDR3 covers 13 residues. With V trimmed by 7 bases and J by 6 bases, 7 bases remained unmatched. CDR1 is SGHRS and CDR2 is YFSETQ in the germline V gene. The full variable domain, completed using reference TRBV5-1 and TRBJ2-3, is KAGVTQTPRYLIKTRGQQVTLSCSPISGHRSVSWYQQTPGQGLQFLFEYFSETQRNKGNFPGRFSGRQFSNSRSEMNVSTLELGDSALYLCASGAGGADTQYFGPGTRLTVL.

A few counts support this clonotype. The chain couples TRBV12-1 to TRBJ2-5; TRBD2 reflects the table's D call only, with no check against the DNA. TRBV12-1 is an annotated pseudogene. This CDR3 has 14 residues. Here the CDR3 DNA reads TGTGCCAGCAGCTTTCCCCAGGGCGGGCGGGAGCAGTACTTC. Translated, it gives CASSFPQGGREQYF.

The CDR3 sequence: CASSFSGTLANTEAFF. Written as DNA, the CDR3 is TGTGCCAGCAGTTTCTCCGGGACGTTGGCCAACACTGAAGCTTTCTTT. The V call is TRBV6-5, the J call TRBJ1-1; D might be TRBD1 (5 bases). The CDR3 has 16 residues. CDR1 is MNHEY, CDR2 SVGAGI, per germline. Trimming took 4 bases from V and 2 from J, leaving 17 bases between them.

This clonotype was observed a few times. The genes are TRBV29-1 and TRBJ1-2, with D maybe TRBD1 (6 bases). This CDR3 contains 12 residues. V was trimmed by 7 bases and J by 3 bases, leaving 12 bases between them. From germline, CDR1 is SQVTM and CDR2 ANQGSEA. This chain's CDR3 is CSASGADYGYTF. The CDR3 region has the DNA TGCAGCGCGTCGGGGGCTGACTATGGCTACACCTTC.

This clonotype was counted a few times. The chain joins TRBV6-6 to TRBJ1-2, with 9 bases fitting TRBD1. Germline CDR1 is MNHNY and CDR2 is SVGAGI (reference sequence). V gave up 5 bases and J gave up 8 bases; unmatched junction bases: 9. There are 14 residues in the CDR3. CDR3 coding DNA: TGTGCCAGCAGTCGGACAGGGGAAACTTACGGCTACACCTTC. As protein: CASSRTGETYGYTF.

The J gene is TRBJ2-3, the V gene TRBV7-2; TRBD2 aligns across 10 bases. CDR1 is SGHTA and CDR2 is FQGNSA in the germline V gene. J was trimmed by 6 bases and V by 4 bases; bases with no gene match: 7. The CDR3 totals 15 residues. The CDR3 sequence is CASSYTSGEWDTQYF. The CDR3 DNA is TGTGCCAGCAGCTACACTAGCGGGGAATGGGATACGCAGTATTTT.

The genes are TRBV20-1 and TRBJ2-3, with 9 positions matching TRBD2. Germline CDR1 is DFQATT and CDR2 is SNEGSKA (reference sequence). The junction had 5 bases not matched to a gene; V was cut back by 0 bases and J by 4 bases. The CDR3 runs 15 residues. CDR3 sequence: CSARDRREGSDTQYF. The DNA of the CDR3 is TGCAGTGCTAGAGATAGGCGGGAGGGATCAGATACGCAGTATTTT.

This clonotype was picked up a small number of times. The chain carries TRBV20-1 and TRBJ2-3; TRBD2 is a possible D gene (5 bases). V was pared by 1 base and J by 0 bases, with 11 bases between. CDR3 length: 15 amino acids. Germline CDR1 reads DFQATT; CDR2 reads SNEGSKA (reference sequence). CDR3 region: CSARVGSGSTDTQYF. Written as DNA, the CDR3 is TGCAGTGCTAGAGTTGGGAGCGGAAGCACAGATACGCAGTATTTT.

The chain recombines TRBV10-3 with TRBJ1-2; D remains ambiguous. There are 13 residues in the CDR3. Germline CDR1 ENHRY, CDR2 SYGVKD. V lost 3 bases to trimming and J lost 2 bases, with 7 bases between them. CDR3 nucleotide sequence: TGTGCCATCAGTGAAGGGAAAAACTATGGCTACACCTTC. It yields the protein CAISEGKNYGYTF.

The chain is built from TRBV12-3 or TRBV12-4 and TRBJ1-1; D perhaps matches TRBD1 (5 bases). The CDR3 has 15 residues. The V gene lost 6 bases and the J gene lost 0 bases, with 14 bases spanning the gap. The CDR3 nucleotides are TGTGCCAGCAGGGGGGGAGGGGTAATGAACACTGAAGCTTTCTTT. Its protein product is CASRGGGVMNTEAFF.

The chain couples TRBV12-3 or TRBV12-4 to TRBJ2-7; D not certain. Trimming took off 8 bases at V and 6 bases at J, with 17 bases between the two ends. There are 13 residues in the CDR3. CDR3 sequence reads: CASGTDGNAEQYV. For the CDR3, the DNA is TGTGCCAGCGGTACTGACGGCAATGCCGAGCAGTACGTC.